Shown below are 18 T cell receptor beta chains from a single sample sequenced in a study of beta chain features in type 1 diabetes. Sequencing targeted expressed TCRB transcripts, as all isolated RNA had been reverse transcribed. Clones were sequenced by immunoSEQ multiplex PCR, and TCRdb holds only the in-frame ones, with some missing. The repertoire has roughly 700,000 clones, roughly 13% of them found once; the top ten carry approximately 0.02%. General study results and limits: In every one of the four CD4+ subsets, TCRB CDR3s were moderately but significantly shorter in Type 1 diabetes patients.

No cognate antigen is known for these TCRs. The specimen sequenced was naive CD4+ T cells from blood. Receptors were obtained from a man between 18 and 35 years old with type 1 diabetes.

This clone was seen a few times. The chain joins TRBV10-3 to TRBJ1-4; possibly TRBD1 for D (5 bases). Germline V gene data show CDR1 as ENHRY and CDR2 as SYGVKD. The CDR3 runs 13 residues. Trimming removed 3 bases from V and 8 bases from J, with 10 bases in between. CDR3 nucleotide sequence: TGTGCCATCAGTGAAACAGGAGGCGAAAAACTGTTTTTT. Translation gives CAISETGGEKLFF.

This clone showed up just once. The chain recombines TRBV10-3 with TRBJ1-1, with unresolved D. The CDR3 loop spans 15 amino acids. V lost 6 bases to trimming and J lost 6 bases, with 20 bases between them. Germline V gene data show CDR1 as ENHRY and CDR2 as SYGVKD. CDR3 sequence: CAIRLTQAPEAEAFF. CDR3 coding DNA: TGTGCCATCAGGCTGACTCAGGCCCCGGAGGCTGAAGCTTTCTTT.

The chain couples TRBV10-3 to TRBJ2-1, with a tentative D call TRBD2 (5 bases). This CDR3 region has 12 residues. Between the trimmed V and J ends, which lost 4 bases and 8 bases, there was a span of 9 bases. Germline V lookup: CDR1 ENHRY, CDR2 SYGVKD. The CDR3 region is CAISAGLDEQFF. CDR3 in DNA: TGTGCCATCAGTGCCGGACTCGATGAGCAGTTCTTC.

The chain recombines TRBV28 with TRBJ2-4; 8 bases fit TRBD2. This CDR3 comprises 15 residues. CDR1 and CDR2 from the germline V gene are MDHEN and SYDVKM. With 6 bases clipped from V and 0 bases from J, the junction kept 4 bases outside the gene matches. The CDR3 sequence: CASSPGGAAKNIQYF. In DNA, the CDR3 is TGTGCCAGCAGCCCCGGGGGGGCAGCCAAAAACATTCAGTACTTC. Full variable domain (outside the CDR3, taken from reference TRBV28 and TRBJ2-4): DVKVTQSSRYLVKRTGEKVFLECVQDMDHENMFWYRQDPGLGLRLIYFSYDVKMKEKGDIPEGYSVSREKKERFSLILESASTNQTSMYLCASSPGGAAKNIQYFGAGTRLSVL.

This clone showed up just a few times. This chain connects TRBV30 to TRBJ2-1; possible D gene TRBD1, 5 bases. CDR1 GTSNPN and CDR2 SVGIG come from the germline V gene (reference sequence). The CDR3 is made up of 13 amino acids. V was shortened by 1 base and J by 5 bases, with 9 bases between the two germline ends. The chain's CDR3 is CAWSGQGNNEQFF. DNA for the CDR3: TGTGCCTGGAGTGGGCAGGGCAACAATGAGCAGTTCTTC.

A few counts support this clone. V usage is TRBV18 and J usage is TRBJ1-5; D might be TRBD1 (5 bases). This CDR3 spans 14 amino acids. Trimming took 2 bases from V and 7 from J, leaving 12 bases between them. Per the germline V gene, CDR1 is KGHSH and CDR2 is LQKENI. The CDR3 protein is CASSPFRDGQPQHF. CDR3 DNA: TGTGCCAGCTCACCATTCAGGGATGGCCAGCCCCAGCATTTT.

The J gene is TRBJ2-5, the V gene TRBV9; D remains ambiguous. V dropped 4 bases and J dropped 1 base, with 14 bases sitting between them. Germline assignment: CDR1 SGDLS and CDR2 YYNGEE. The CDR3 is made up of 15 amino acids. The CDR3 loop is CASSSSVSGQETQYF. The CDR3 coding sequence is TGTGCCAGCAGCTCCTCCGTTTCTGGCCAAGAGACCCAGTACTTC.

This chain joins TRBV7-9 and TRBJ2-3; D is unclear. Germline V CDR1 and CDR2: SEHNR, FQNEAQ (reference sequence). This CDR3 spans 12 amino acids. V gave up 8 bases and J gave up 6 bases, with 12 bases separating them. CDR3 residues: CASLGRWDTQYF. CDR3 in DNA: TGTGCCAGCCTCGGACGGTGGGATACGCAGTATTTT.

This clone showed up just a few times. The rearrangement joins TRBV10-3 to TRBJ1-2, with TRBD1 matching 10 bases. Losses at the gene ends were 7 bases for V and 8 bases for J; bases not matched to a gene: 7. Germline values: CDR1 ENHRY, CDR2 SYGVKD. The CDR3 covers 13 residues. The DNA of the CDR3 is TGTGCCATCACTCTGGACAGGGGGAGAGGCTACACCTTC. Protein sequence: CAITLDRGRGYTF.

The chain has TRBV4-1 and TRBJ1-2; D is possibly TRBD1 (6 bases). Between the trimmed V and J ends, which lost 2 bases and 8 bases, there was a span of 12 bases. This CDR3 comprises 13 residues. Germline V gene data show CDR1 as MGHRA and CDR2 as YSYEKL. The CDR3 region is CASSQSDRGGYTF. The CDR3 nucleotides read TGCGCCAGCAGCCAATCGGACAGAGGAGGCTACACCTTC.

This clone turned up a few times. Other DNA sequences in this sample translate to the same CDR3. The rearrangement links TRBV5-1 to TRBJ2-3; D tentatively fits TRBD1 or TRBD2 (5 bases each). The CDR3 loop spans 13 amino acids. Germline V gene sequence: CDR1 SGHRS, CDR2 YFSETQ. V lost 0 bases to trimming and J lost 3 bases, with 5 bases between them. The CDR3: CASSLGGTDTQYF. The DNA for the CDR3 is TGCGCCAGCAGCTTGGGGGGGACAGATACGCAGTATTTT.

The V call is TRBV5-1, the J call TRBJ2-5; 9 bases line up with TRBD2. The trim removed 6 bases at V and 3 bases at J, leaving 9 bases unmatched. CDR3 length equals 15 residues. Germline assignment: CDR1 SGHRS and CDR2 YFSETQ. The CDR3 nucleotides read TGCGCCAGCATGGACCAGGGACTAGCTGAAGAGACCCAGTACTTC. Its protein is CASMDQGLAEETQYF.

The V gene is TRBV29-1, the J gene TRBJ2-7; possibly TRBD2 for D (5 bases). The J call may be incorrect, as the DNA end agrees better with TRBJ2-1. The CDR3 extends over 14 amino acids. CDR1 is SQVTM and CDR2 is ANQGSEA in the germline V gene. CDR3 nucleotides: TGCAGCGTTGAACCCCGGCCGGCGGGCAATGAGCAGTTCTTC. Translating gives CSVEPRPAGNEQFF.

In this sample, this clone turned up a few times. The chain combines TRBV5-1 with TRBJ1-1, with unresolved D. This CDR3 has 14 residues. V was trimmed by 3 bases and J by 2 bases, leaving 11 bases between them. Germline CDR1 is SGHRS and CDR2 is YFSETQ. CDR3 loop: CASSSEGFNTEAFF. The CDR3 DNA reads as TGCGCCAGCAGCTCTGAAGGGTTCAACACTGAAGCTTTCTTT.

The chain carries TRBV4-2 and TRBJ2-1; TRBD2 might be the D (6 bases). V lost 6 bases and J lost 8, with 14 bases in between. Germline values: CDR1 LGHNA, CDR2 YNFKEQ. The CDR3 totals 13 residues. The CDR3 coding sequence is TGTGCCAGCAGACTGCAGGAGGGAGATGAGCAGTTCTTC. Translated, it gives CASRLQEGDEQFF.

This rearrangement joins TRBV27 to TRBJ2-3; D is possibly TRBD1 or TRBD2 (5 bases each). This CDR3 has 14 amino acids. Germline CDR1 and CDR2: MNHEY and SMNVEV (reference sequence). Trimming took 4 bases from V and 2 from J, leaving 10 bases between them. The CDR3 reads CASSSWDLTDTQYF. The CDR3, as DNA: TGTGCCAGCAGTTCGTGGGACCTCACAGATACGCAGTATTTT.

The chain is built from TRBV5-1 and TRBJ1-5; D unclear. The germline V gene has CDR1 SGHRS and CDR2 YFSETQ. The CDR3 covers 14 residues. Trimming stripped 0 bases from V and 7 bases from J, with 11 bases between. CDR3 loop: CASSLDSFKQPQHF. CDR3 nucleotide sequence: TGCGCCAGCAGCTTGGACAGCTTCAAGCAGCCCCAGCATTTT.

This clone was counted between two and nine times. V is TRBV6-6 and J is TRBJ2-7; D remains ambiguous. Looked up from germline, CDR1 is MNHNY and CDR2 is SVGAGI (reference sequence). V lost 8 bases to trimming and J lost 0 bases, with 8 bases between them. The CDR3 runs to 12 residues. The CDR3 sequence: CASGPSSYEQYF. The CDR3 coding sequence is TGTGCCAGCGGTCCGAGCTCCTACGAGCAGTACTTC.